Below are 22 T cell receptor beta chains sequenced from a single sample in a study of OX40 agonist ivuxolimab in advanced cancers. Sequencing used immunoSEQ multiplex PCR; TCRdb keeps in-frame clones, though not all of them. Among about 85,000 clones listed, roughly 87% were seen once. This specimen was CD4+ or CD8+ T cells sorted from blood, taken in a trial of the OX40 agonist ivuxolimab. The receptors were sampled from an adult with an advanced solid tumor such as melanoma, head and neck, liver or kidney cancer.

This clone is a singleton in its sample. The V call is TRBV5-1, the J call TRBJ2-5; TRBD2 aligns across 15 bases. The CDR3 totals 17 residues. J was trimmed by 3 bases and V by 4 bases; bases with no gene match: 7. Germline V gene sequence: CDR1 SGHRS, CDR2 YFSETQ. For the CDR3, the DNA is TGCGCCAGCAGCCTAGGGACTAGCGGGGGGCAAAAAGAGACCCAGTACTTC. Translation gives CASSLGTSGGQKETQYF.

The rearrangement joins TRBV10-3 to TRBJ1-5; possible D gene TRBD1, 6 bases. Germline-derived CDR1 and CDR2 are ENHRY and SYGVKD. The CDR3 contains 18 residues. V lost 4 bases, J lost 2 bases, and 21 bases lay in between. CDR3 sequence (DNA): TGTGCCATCAGTGGGGGATCCACAGGGACGGGGGGCAATCAGCCCCAGCATTTT. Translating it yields CAISGGSTGTGGNQPQHF.

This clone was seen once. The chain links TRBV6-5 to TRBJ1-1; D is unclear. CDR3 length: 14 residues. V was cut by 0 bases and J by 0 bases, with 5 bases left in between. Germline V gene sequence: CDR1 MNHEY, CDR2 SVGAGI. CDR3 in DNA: TGTGCCAGCAGTTACTCTCTCATGAACACTGAAGCTTTCTTT. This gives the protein CASSYSLMNTEAFF.

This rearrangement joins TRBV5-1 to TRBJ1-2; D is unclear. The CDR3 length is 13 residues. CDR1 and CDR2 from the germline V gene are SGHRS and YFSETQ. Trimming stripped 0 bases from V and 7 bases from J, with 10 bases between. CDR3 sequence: CASSLEGMGGYTF. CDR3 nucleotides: TGCGCCAGCAGCTTGGAAGGTATGGGTGGCTACACCTTC.

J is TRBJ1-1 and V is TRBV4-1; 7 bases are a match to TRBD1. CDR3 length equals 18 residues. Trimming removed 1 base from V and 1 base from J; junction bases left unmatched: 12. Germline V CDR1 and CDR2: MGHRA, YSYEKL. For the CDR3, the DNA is TGCGCCAGCAGCCAAGGACGAATAGGGGGCGCGGGGAACACTGAAGCTTTCTTT. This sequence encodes CASSQGRIGGAGNTEAFF.

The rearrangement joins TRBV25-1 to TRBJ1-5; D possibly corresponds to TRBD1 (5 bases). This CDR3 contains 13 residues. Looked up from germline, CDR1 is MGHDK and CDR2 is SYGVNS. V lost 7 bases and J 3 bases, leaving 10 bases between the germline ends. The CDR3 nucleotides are TGTGCCAGCAAGTCCAGGGACAATCAGCCCCAGCATTTT. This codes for CASKSRDNQPQHF.

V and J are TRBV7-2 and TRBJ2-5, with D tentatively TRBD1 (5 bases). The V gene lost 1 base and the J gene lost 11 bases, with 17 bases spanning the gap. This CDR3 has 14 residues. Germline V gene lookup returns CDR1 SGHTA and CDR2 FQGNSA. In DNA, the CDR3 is TGTGCCAGCAGCTTAGGACTGGTCAAGGGGTCTCAGTACTTC. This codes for CASSLGLVKGSQYF.

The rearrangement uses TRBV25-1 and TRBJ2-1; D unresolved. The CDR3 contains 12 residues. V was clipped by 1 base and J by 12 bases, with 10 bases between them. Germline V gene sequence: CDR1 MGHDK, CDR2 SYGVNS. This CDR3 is CASSEFVELQFF. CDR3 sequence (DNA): TGTGCCAGCAGTGAATTCGTAGAGCTGCAGTTCTTC. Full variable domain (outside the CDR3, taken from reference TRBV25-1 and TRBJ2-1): EADIYQTPRYLVIGTGKKITLECSQTMGHDKMYWYQQDPGMELHLIHYSYGVNSTEKGDLSSESTVSRIRTEHFPLTLESARPSHTSQYLCASSEFVELQFFGPGTRLTVL.

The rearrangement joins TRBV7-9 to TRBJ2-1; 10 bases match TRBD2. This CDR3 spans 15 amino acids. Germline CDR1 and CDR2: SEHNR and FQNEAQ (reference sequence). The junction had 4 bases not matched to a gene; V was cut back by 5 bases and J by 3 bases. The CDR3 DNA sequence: TGTGCCAGCAGCGGAGGACTAGCGGTCTACAATGAGCAGTTCTTC. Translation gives CASSGGLAVYNEQFF.

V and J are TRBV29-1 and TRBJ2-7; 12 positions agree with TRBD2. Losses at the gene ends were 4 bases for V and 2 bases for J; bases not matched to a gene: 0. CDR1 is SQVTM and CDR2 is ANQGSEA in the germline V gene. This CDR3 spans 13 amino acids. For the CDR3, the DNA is TGCAGCGTTGGACTAGCGGGAGCCTACGAGCAGTACTTC. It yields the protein CSVGLAGAYEQYF.

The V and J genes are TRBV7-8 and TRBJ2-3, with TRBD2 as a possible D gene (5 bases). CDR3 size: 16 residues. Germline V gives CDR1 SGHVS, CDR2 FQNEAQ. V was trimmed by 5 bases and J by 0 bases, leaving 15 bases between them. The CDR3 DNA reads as TGTGCCAGCAGCCTACGTCACCTAGCTAGCACAGATACGCAGTATTTT. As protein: CASSLRHLASTDTQYF.

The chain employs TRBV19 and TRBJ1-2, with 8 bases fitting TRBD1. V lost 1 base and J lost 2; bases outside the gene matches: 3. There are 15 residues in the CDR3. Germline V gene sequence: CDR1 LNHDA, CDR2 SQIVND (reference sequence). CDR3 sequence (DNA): TGTGCCAGTAGTATAGGGACAGGGACGAACTATGGCTACACCTTC. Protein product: CASSIGTGTNYGYTF.

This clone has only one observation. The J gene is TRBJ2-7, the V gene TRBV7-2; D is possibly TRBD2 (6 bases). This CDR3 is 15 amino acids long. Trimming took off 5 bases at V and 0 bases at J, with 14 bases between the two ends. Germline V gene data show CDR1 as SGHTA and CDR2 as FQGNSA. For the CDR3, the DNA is TGTGCCAGCAGCCAGACGCGGGGACCCTCCTACGAGCAGTACTTC. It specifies CASSQTRGPSYEQYF.

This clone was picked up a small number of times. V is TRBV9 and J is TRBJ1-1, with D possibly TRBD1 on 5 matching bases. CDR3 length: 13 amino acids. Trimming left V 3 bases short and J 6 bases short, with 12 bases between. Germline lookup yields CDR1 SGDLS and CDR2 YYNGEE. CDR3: CASSDTDSAEAFF. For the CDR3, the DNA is TGTGCCAGCAGCGACACCGACAGCGCTGAAGCTTTCTTT.

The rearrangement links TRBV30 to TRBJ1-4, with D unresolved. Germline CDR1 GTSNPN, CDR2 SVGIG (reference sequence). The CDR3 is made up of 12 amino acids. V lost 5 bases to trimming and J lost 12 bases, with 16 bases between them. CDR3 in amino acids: CAWGPGRKELFF. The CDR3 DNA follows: TGTGCCTGGGGACCGGGAAGGAAGGAACTGTTTTTT.

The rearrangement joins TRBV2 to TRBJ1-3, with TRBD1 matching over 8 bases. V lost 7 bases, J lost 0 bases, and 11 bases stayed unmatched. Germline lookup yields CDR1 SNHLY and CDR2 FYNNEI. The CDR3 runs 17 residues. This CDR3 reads CASNRIGQGSSGNTIYF. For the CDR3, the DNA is TGTGCCAGCAACCGAATCGGACAGGGAAGCTCTGGAAACACCATATATTTT.

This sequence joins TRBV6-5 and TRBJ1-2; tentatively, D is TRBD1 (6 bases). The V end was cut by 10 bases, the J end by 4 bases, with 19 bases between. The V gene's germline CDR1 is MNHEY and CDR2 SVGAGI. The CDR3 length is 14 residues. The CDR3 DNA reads TGTGCCACCCTGGACAGCTCCCGGGGCTATGGCTACACCTTC. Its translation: CATLDSSRGYGYTF.

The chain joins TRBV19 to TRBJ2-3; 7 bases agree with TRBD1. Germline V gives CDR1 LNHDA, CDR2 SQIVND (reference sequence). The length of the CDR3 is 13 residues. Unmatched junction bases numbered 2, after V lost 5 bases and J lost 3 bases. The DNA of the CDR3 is TGTGCCAGTAGTTTCAGGGGGACAGATACGCAGTATTTT. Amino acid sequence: CASSFRGTDTQYF.

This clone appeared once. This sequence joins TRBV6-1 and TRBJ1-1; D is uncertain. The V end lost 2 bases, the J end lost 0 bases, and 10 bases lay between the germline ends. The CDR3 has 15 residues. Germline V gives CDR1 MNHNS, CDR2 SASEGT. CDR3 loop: CASSETRRMNTEAFF. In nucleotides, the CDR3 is TGTGCCAGCAGTGAAACTCGTCGCATGAACACTGAAGCTTTCTTT.

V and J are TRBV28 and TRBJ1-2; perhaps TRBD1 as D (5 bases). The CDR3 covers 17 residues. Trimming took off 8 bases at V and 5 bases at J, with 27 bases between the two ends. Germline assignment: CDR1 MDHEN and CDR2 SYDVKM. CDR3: CASQNDGGRGSRYGYTF. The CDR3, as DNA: TGTGCCAGCCAGAACGATGGGGGAAGGGGCAGTAGGTATGGCTACACCTTC.

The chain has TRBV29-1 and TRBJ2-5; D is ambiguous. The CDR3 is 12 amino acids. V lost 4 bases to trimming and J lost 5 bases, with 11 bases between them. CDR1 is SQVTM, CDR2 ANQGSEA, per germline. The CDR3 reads CSVVSLGETQYF. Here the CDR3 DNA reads TGCAGCGTTGTCTCGCTGGGGGAGACCCAGTACTTC.

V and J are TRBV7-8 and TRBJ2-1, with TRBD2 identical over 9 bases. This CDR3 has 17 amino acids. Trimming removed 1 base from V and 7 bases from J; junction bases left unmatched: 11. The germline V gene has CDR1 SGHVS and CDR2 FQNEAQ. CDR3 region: CASSLEGRRGGRNEQFF. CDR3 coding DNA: TGTGCCAGCAGCTTAGAAGGTCGGCGGGGGGGCCGTAATGAGCAGTTCTTC.